One sample yielded the 20 T cell receptor beta chains listed below, sequenced in a study of cytotoxic CD8 clonotypes in ibrutinib-treated CLL (dated by TCRdb to the early 2020s). According to the study, the label for this sample's time point signals: 20 to 30 months on ibrutinib. To prepare the library, the immunoSEQ multiplex PCR assay was applied. TCRdb limited this immuneACCESS table to in-frame rearrangements with V and J called. A share of clones is missing; checked studies link under half to unresolved V genes, and the rest is unexplained. The sample includes 25,000 to 30,000 clones, with around two thirds observed a single time. The ten largest clones capture roughly 50% of the sample. The sequencing used PBMCs, collected after 24 months of ibrutinib treatment. The receptors derive from a human donor with chronic lymphocytic leukemia.

This clone came up once. The chain joins TRBV5-6 to TRBJ2-1; TRBD2 agrees at 7 bases. The CDR3 loop spans 14 amino acids. V lost 0 bases and J lost 7; bases outside the gene matches: 4. Per the germline V gene, CDR1 is SGHDT and CDR2 is YYEEEE. CDR3 residues: CASSLVSGGNEQFF. CDR3 nucleotides: TGTGCCAGCAGCTTGGTGTCGGGGGGTAATGAGCAGTTCTTC. The full variable domain, in which reference TRBV5-6 and TRBJ2-1 provide the parts outside the CDR3, is DAGVTQSPTHLIKTRGQQVTLRCSPKSGHDTVSWYQQALGQGPQFIFQYYEEEERQRGNFPDRFSGHQFPNYSSELNVNALLLGDSALYLCASSLVSGGNEQFFGPGTRLTVL.

This rearrangement joins TRBV11-3 to TRBJ2-2; perhaps TRBD2 as D (7 bases). There are 15 residues in the CDR3. Germline loops: CDR1 SGHNT, CDR2 YENEEA. V was clipped by 5 bases and J by 2 bases, with 12 bases between them. As DNA, the CDR3 is TGTGCCAGCAGCGAGACGGGGGGCAACACCGGGGAGCTGTTTTTT. This gives the protein CASSETGGNTGELFF.

Only a few counts were recorded for this clone. The CDR3: CASSGRLGDYGYTF. CDR3 sequence (DNA): TGTGCCAGCAGTGGGAGGCTAGGGGACTATGGCTACACCTTC. The chain combines TRBV6-1 with TRBJ1-2, with a possible D match to TRBD1 (5 bases). In germline, CDR1 is MNHNS, CDR2 SASEGT. The CDR3 is 14 residues long. The V and J ends lost 4 bases and 3 bases respectively, with 12 bases between them.

This chain joins TRBV6-5 and TRBJ2-7, with TRBD1 matching 9 bases. Per the germline V gene, CDR1 is MNHEY and CDR2 is SVGAGI. Trimming took 8 bases from V and 5 from J; bases not matched to a gene: 13. This CDR3 contains 15 residues. DNA of the CDR3: TGTGCCAGCTCTTCCCCACGGACAGGGGACCACGAGCAGTACTTC. Residues: CASSSPRTGDHEQYF.

The chain links TRBV4-2 to TRBJ2-7, with 9 bases matching TRBD2. V lost 4 bases to trimming and J lost 7 bases; unmatched junction nucleotides: 11. Germline CDR1 is LGHNA and CDR2 is YNFKEQ. There are 15 residues in the CDR3. The CDR3 loop is CASSPLLAGGREQYF. The CDR3 DNA follows: TGTGCCAGCAGCCCCCTACTCGCGGGGGGGAGGGAGCAGTACTTC.

This clone was observed a handful of times. The rearrangement uses TRBV7-9 and TRBJ2-1, with TRBD2 identical over 9 bases. The germline V gene encodes CDR1 SEHNR and CDR2 FQNEAQ (reference sequence). The CDR3 is 15 residues long. The trim removed 6 bases at V and 6 bases at J, leaving 9 bases unmatched. The CDR3 DNA reads as TGTGCCAGCAGTCAAATCTTGCGGGGGGGCAATGAGCAGTTCTTC. Residues: CASSQILRGGNEQFF.

The chain employs TRBV6-1 and TRBJ1-5; TRBD1 might be the D (5 bases). The CDR3 has 15 amino acids. CDR1 is MNHNS, CDR2 SASEGT, per germline. Trimming took 6 bases from V and 0 from J, leaving 12 bases between them. CDR3 bases: TGTGCCAGCAGGGTGGGACTGTATAGCAATCAGCCCCAGCATTTT. It specifies CASRVGLYSNQPQHF.

V gene TRBV10-1 combines with J gene TRBJ1-1; no clear D. Germline loops: CDR1 WNHNN, CDR2 SYGVQD (reference sequence). Trimming removed 10 bases from V and 0 bases from J, with 12 bases in between. The CDR3 runs 13 residues. The CDR3 sequence: CATRLKMNTEAFF. The CDR3 DNA reads TGCGCCACCCGGCTTAAGATGAACACTGAAGCTTTCTTT.

This chain uses TRBV7-2 with TRBJ2-2; no clear D gene. Germline CDR1 reads SGHTA; CDR2 reads FQGNSA. V was trimmed by 5 bases and J by 9 bases, leaving 16 bases between them. This CDR3 is 14 amino acids long. CDR3 coding DNA: TGTGCCAGCAGCCGTAGGTCGGCTCATCGGGAGCTGTTTTTT. Its protein product is CASSRRSAHRELFF. Combining the CDR3 with reference TRBV7-2 and TRBJ2-2 gives the whole variable domain GAGVSQSPSNKVTEKGKDVELRCDPISGHTALYWYRQSLGQGLEFLIYFQGNSAPDKSGLPSDRFSAERTGGSVSTLTIQRTQQEDSAVYLCASSRRSAHRELFFGEGSRLTVL.

V usage is TRBV6-6 and J usage is TRBJ1-5; the D gene is possibly TRBD1 (5 bases). The CDR3 has 14 residues. Looked up from germline, CDR1 is MNHNY and CDR2 is SVGAGI (reference sequence). The ends were cut back, 6 bases at V and 5 bases at J, with 14 bases in the middle. The CDR3 nucleotides are TGTGCCAGCAGGCAGACCGTCAGGGATCAGCCCCAGCATTTT. This sequence encodes CASRQTVRDQPQHF.

The chain joins TRBV4-1 to TRBJ1-1; 7 nucleotides agree with TRBD1. CDR1 is MGHRA, CDR2 YSYEKL, per germline. This CDR3 comprises 15 residues. V lost 0 bases and J lost 10; bases outside the gene matches: 11. In nucleotides, the CDR3 is TGCGCCAGCAGCCAAGACCCCGACAGGGCGGTTGGAGCTTTCTTT. Its protein is CASSQDPDRAVGAFF.

This clone was picked up one time. V gene TRBV11-3 combines with J gene TRBJ2-7, with 12 bases lining up with TRBD2. This CDR3 spans 15 amino acids. Germline V gene sequence: CDR1 SGHNT, CDR2 YENEEA. The V gene end was trimmed by 5 bases and the J gene end by 2 bases; junction bases not matched to a gene: 4. CDR3 protein: CASSGTSGGPYEQYF. The CDR3, as DNA: TGTGCCAGCAGCGGCACTAGCGGGGGGCCCTACGAGCAGTACTTC.

The chain is built from TRBV9 and TRBJ1-1; D is possibly TRBD1 (5 bases). V dropped 3 bases and J dropped 0 bases, with 6 bases sitting between them. Germline values: CDR1 SGDLS, CDR2 YYNGEE. The CDR3 runs 13 residues. CDR3 DNA: TGTGCCAGCAGCGAGGGGATGAACACTGAAGCTTTCTTT. This sequence encodes CASSEGMNTEAFF.

The chain has TRBV27 and TRBJ2-1; D may be TRBD2 (6 bases). The CDR3 runs 14 residues. The germline gives CDR1 MNHEY, CDR2 SMNVEV (reference sequence). Deletions cut 5 bases from V and 4 bases from J, with 12 bases between. CDR3 residues: CASSPMGLYNEQFF. The CDR3 bases are TGTGCCAGCAGTCCAATGGGACTTTACAATGAGCAGTTCTTC.

This clone has more than one count but fewer than ten. This chain connects TRBV19 to TRBJ2-2; a possible D gene is TRBD1 (6 bases). V was clipped by 4 bases and J by 5 bases, with 14 bases between them. The CDR3 sequence is 15 residues long. Germline V gives CDR1 LNHDA, CDR2 SQIVND (reference sequence). The CDR3 protein is CASSTRTAPTGELFF. The CDR3, as DNA: TGTGCCAGTAGTACCCGGACAGCGCCGACCGGGGAGCTGTTTTTT.

The rearrangement joins TRBV29-1 to TRBJ1-1; D is possibly TRBD1 (5 bases). The ends were cut back, 7 bases at V and 3 bases at J, with 18 bases in the middle. Looked up from germline, CDR1 is SQVTM and CDR2 is ANQGSEA. The length of the CDR3 is 14 residues. The CDR3 DNA reads as TGCAGCGCCTCCACTGGGAGCAGGGACACTGAAGCTTTCTTT. This codes for CSASTGSRDTEAFF. The variable domain in full, completed from reference TRBV29-1 and TRBJ1-1, reads SAVISQKPSRDICQRGTSLTIQCQVDSQVTMMFWYRQQPGQSLTLIATANQGSEATYESGFVIDKFPISRPNLTFSTLTVSNMSPEDSSIYLCSASTGSRDTEAFFGQGTRLTVV.

This clone has a count of ten or more. This chain uses TRBV6-5 with TRBJ2-2; D is ambiguous. V lost 4 bases and J lost 5, with 8 bases in between. There are 13 residues in the CDR3. Per the germline V gene, CDR1 is MNHEY and CDR2 is SVGAGI. CDR3 sequence: CASSLLRTGELFF. CDR3 bases: TGTGCCAGCAGTTTGCTCAGGACCGGGGAGCTGTTTTTT.

V and J are TRBV18 and TRBJ1-3; D unclear. The ends were cut back, 1 base at V and 8 bases at J, with 6 bases in the middle. This CDR3 spans 12 amino acids. Germline CDR1 reads KGHSH; CDR2 reads LQKENI. The CDR3 DNA is TGTGCCAGCTCACCACAGCGCGACACCATATATTTT. Translation: CASSPQRDTIYF.

This clone has more than one count but fewer than ten. The chain couples TRBV30 to TRBJ1-4; D uncertain. V lost 1 base, J lost 4 bases, and 7 bases lay in between. Germline V gives CDR1 GTSNPN, CDR2 SVGIG (reference sequence). CDR3 length: 13 residues. CDR3 protein: CAWSGKVNEKLFF. The CDR3 DNA reads as TGTGCCTGGAGTGGGAAGGTTAATGAAAAACTGTTTTTT. The full variable domain, with the rest looked up from reference TRBV30 and TRBJ1-4, is SQTIHQWPATLVQPVGSPLSLECTVEGTSNPNLYWYRQAAGRGLQLLFYSVGIGQISSEVPQNLSASRPQDRQFILSSKKLLLSDSGFYLCAWSGKVNEKLFFGSGTQLSVL.

V is TRBV19 and J is TRBJ1-5; 9 positions match TRBD1. The V and J ends lost 7 bases and 5 bases, in that order; junction bases with no gene match: 6. CDR1 is LNHDA and CDR2 is SQIVND in the germline V gene (reference sequence). The CDR3 contains 14 residues. The CDR3 coding sequence is TGTGCCAGTAAACCGGGACAGGGCCATCAGCCCCAGCATTTT. It translates to CASKPGQGHQPQHF.